This entry is about one T cell receptor (beta chain). Its antigen is still unknown. These data belong to a study of T cell responses to AZD1222 COVID-19 vaccine. The study's findings and limits: Two AZD1222 doses significantly raised spike-specific TCR breadth and depth over controls.

Method: immunoSEQ multiplex PCR; TCRdb's copy keeps in-frame clones and lacks some. The repertoire holds 65,000 to 85,000 clones, approximately 91% seen once, with approximately 5.2% in the top ten. CDR1 and CDR2 from the germline V gene are MDHEN and SYDVKM. This CDR3 is built from 12 residues. V lost 6 bases, J lost 15 bases, and 11 bases stayed unmatched. The sequences come from peripheral blood, collected on day 0 of AZD1222 vaccination. This sequence was found in an adult in good health. The J gene is TRBJ1-5, the V gene TRBV28; 7 bases line up with TRBD1. CDR3 nucleotide sequence: TGTGCCAGCAGCCTTAGACAGGGCACTTGGCATTTT. It encodes CASSLRQGTWHF.